This entry lists 24 T cell receptor beta chains sequenced from one sample in a study of patients and donors after allogeneic stem cell transplantation (dated by TCRdb to 2018 to 2020). To prepare the library, RT-PCR was applied. Sequenced on a NextSeq 550. TCRdb handled the public reads itself, with Q25 trimming in fastp and clone calling in MiXCR, and kept productive beta chains. Rows merge per CDR3 protein into single entries with the most common DNA and genes. The sample contains about 210,000 distinct CDR3 sequences, around 40% of them found a single time. Around 10% of the sample is in the top ten clones. The sequenced sample consisted of blood, either unsorted or a sorted T cell fraction (not recorded which). The receptors were gathered from a human donor who was either an allogeneic HSCT recipient or a stem cell or donor lymphocyte infusion donor (not recorded which). It is not recorded whose cells these are; they may come from a transplant donor.

This clonotype has just a few counts. The J gene is TRBJ1-2, the V gene TRBV9; tentatively, D is TRBD1 (5 bases). The CDR3 sequence is 14 residues long. Germline CDR1 SGDLS, CDR2 YYNGEE. The V and J ends lost 0 bases and 5 bases respectively, with 11 bases between them. The CDR3 nucleotides read TGTGCCAGCAGCGTAGCAGGAGGGGATTATGGCTACACCTTC. It is translated as CASSVAGGDYGYTF.

This clonotype was observed many times. The chain uses TRBV11-2 and TRBJ1-5; D is undetermined. V was shortened by 1 base and J by 4 bases, with 5 bases between the two germline ends. Germline CDR1 and CDR2: SGHAT and FQNNGV. CDR3 length: 13 amino acids. In DNA, the CDR3 is TGTGCCAGCAGCTTAGTTCGGAATCAGCCCCAGCATTTT. Translating it yields CASSLVRNQPQHF.

The gene calls are TRBV4-3 and TRBJ1-2; D is undetermined. CDR1 and CDR2 from the germline V gene are LGHNA and YSLEER. V lost 0 bases and J lost 7, with 12 bases in between. The CDR3 contains 14 residues. This chain's CDR3 is CASSQDHFGGGYTF. The CDR3 coding sequence is TGCGCCAGCAGCCAAGATCACTTCGGAGGTGGCTACACCTTC.

The chain has TRBV6-5 and TRBJ1-1, with D uncertain. Trimming left V 0 bases short and J 0 bases short, with 5 bases between. Germline V gene sequence: CDR1 MNHEY, CDR2 SVGAGI. The CDR3 spans 14 residues. Here the CDR3 DNA reads TGTGCCAGCAGTTACTCCAGTCTGAACACTGAAGCTTTCTTT. Translation gives CASSYSSLNTEAFF.

In this sample, this clonotype turned up a few times. The chain joins TRBV5-1 to TRBJ1-2; D unclear. From germline, CDR1 is SGHRS and CDR2 YFSETQ. The CDR3 has 13 amino acids. V was cut by 0 bases and J by 5 bases, with 8 bases left in between. DNA of the CDR3: TGCGCCAGCAGCTTGGAGGGAGGGTATGGCTACACCTTC. It codes for CASSLEGGYGYTF.

The chain carries TRBV5-1 and TRBJ2-7; 9 nucleotides match TRBD1. With 1 base clipped from V and 6 bases from J, the junction kept 8 bases outside the gene matches. CDR3 length: 15 amino acids. Germline V CDR1 and CDR2: SGHRS, YFSETQ. This chain's CDR3 is CASSLTGQGGGEQYF. The DNA of the CDR3 is TGCGCCAGCAGCTTGACGGGACAGGGAGGAGGCGAGCAGTACTTC.

This clonotype was observed a handful of times. The rearrangement links TRBV28 to TRBJ2-3; D perhaps matches TRBD2 (6 bases). The V gene lost 1 base and the J gene lost 8 bases, with 19 bases spanning the gap. The CDR3 has 16 residues. Germline V lookup: CDR1 MDHEN, CDR2 SYDVKM. The CDR3 nucleotides are TGTGCCAGCAGTTTATCGCGTAGCGGCTCCCCCGGTACGCAGTATTTT. This gives the protein CASSLSRSGSPGTQYF.

This clonotype was seen at least ten times. The DNA for the CDR3 is TGTGCCAGCAGTTTAGAGGAAGCTTTCTTT. Translating it yields CASSLEEAFF. The chain links TRBV12-3 or TRBV12-4 to TRBJ1-1, with unresolved D. Trimming took 1 base from V and 8 from J, leaving 2 bases between them. The CDR3 has 10 amino acids.

This clonotype was seen a handful of times. J is TRBJ1-1 and V is TRBV5-1; D ambiguous. CDR1 and CDR2 (germline): SGHRS, YFSETQ. Between the trimmed V and J ends, which lost 5 bases and 4 bases, there was a span of 6 bases. The length of the CDR3 is 11 residues. CDR3 sequence (DNA): TGCGCCAGCAGGTCGAGCACTGAAGCTTTCTTT. It codes for CASRSSTEAFF.

V gene TRBV6-1 combines with J gene TRBJ1-5; no clear D. Trimming left V 5 bases short and J 7 bases short, with 21 bases between. Germline CDR1 is MNHNS and CDR2 is SASEGT. This CDR3 is 16 amino acids long. CDR3 in amino acids: CASSFPVGVGWQPQHF. In DNA form, the CDR3 reads TGTGCCAGCAGTTTCCCCGTTGGGGTGGGCTGGCAGCCCCAGCATTTT.

The chain recombines TRBV3-1 with TRBJ2-7; 7 positions agree with TRBD1. The CDR3 consists of 17 residues. Unmatched junction bases numbered 14, after V lost 4 bases and J lost 2 bases. CDR1 LGHDT and CDR2 YNNKEL come from the germline V gene (reference sequence). The CDR3 sequence: CASSRTLTGTVPYEQYF. The DNA for the CDR3 is TGTGCCAGCAGCCGCACCTTGACCGGGACAGTACCCTACGAGCAGTACTTC.

This chain joins TRBV5-1 and TRBJ2-7, with 10 bases aligning to TRBD1. CDR1 SGHRS and CDR2 YFSETQ come from the germline V gene. The CDR3 loop spans 14 amino acids. After removal of 3 bases from V and 3 bases from J, the junction contained 3 bases not matched to a gene. The CDR3 DNA follows: TGCGCCAGCAGCTCCGGGACAGGGGACTACGAGCAGTACTTC. Its protein is CASSSGTGDYEQYF.

This clonotype was found a few times. The gene calls are TRBV7-9 and TRBJ1-5; the D is unclear. The CDR3 length is 14 residues. The ends were cut back, 0 bases at V and 7 bases at J, with 10 bases in the middle. CDR1 is SEHNR and CDR2 is FQNEAQ in the germline V gene (reference sequence). As DNA, the CDR3 is TGTGCCAGCAGCTTAGCGGGCTGGGGACAGCCCCAGCATTTT. Protein product: CASSLAGWGQPQHF.

This clonotype was counted between two and nine times. V gene TRBV5-5 combines with J gene TRBJ1-1; D might be TRBD1 (5 bases). The CDR3 consists of 15 residues. Trimming stripped 1 base from V and 4 bases from J, with 14 bases between. CDR1 SGHKS and CDR2 YYEKEE come from the germline V gene (reference sequence). DNA for the CDR3: TGTGCCAGCAGCTTGCCCCTGGGGGGGAGCACTGAAGCTTTCTTT. This codes for CASSLPLGGSTEAFF.

V is TRBV27 and J is TRBJ1-6; 7 bases are a match to TRBD1. J lost 0 bases, V lost 5 bases, and 13 bases had no gene match. CDR3 length equals 19 residues. Per the germline V gene, CDR1 is MNHEY and CDR2 is SMNVEV (reference sequence). The CDR3 DNA reads TGTGCCAGCAGTACCATACAGGGGAGAAGACGCTCCTATAATTCACCCCTCCACTTT. Protein: CASSTIQGRRRSYNSPLHF.

The chain joins TRBV19 to TRBJ2-7; D is uncertain. The CDR3 contains 14 residues. Germline assignment: CDR1 LNHDA and CDR2 SQIVND (reference sequence). Deletions cut 3 bases from V and 0 bases from J, with 9 bases between. CDR3 in amino acids: CASSILGSSYEQYF. The CDR3 DNA follows: TGTGCCAGTAGTATCCTGGGTAGCTCCTACGAGCAGTACTTC.

This clonotype was seen only a few times. The chain employs TRBV10-3 and TRBJ2-3; D is perhaps TRBD2 (6 bases). Between the trimmed V and J ends, which lost 3 bases and 5 bases, there was a span of 12 bases. This CDR3 region has 14 residues. The germline V gene has CDR1 ENHRY and CDR2 SYGVKD. This CDR3 reads CAISETSMVDTQYF. In DNA, the CDR3 is TGTGCCATCAGTGAAACTAGCATGGTAGATACGCAGTATTTT.

This clonotype was picked up a small number of times. CDR3 sequence: CASIGQGNYGYTF. In nucleotides, the CDR3 is TGTGCCAGCATCGGTCAGGGCAACTATGGCTACACCTTC. The chain joins TRBV28 to TRBJ1-2; a possible D gene is TRBD1 (5 bases). Trimming removed 7 bases at V and 2 bases at J, with 11 bases between. Germline lookup yields CDR1 MDHEN and CDR2 SYDVKM. This CDR3 contains 13 residues.

The V gene is TRBV10-3, the J gene TRBJ1-1; 8 positions match TRBD1. V lost 8 bases to trimming and J lost 4 bases; unmatched junction nucleotides: 6. This CDR3 spans 13 amino acids. CDR1 ENHRY and CDR2 SYGVKD come from the germline V gene. The CDR3 DNA reads TGTGCCATCGGTCCCGACAGGGGCACTGAAGCTTTCTTT. Translated: CAIGPDRGTEAFF.

The rearrangement uses TRBV5-1 and TRBJ1-1; the D is unclear. The germline V gene has CDR1 SGHRS and CDR2 YFSETQ. The CDR3 is 13 residues long. V was trimmed by 0 bases and J by 7 bases, leaving 10 bases between them. Here the CDR3 reads CASSLDTGIEAFF. CDR3 DNA sequence: TGCGCCAGCAGCTTGGACACTGGGATTGAAGCTTTCTTT.

V and J are TRBV20-1 and TRBJ1-2; 7 bases agree with TRBD1. Trimming at V came to 5 bases and at J to 8 bases, leaving 11 bases not matched to a gene. CDR1 is DFQATT, CDR2 SNEGSKA, per germline (reference sequence). There are 13 residues in the CDR3. The CDR3 loop is CSASTGWAGGYTF. The DNA of the CDR3 is TGCAGTGCTTCGACAGGGTGGGCGGGAGGCTACACCTTC.

This clonotype was observed a few times. The chain is built from TRBV7-2 and TRBJ1-2; maybe TRBD1 (6 bases). The CDR3 contains 13 residues. Germline CDR1 SGHTA, CDR2 FQGNSA. V was shortened by 1 base and J by 7 bases, with 10 bases between the two germline ends. The CDR3 sequence is CASSLGGARGYTF. In DNA form, the CDR3 reads TGTGCCAGCAGCTTAGGGGGGGCGCGTGGCTACACCTTC.

The V call is TRBV7-2, the J call TRBJ2-3, with a tentative D call TRBD1 (6 bases). Germline-derived CDR1 and CDR2 are SGHTA and FQGNSA. The CDR3 has 13 residues. V lost 6 bases and J 0 bases, leaving 7 bases between the germline ends. The CDR3 DNA reads TGTGCCAGCAGACAGGGCAGCACAGATACGCAGTATTTT. Its protein product is CASRQGSTDTQYF. The whole variable domain, remainder taken from reference TRBV7-2 and TRBJ2-3, is GAGVSQSPSNKVTEKGKDVELRCDPISGHTALYWYRQSLGQGLEFLIYFQGNSAPDKSGLPSDRFSAERTGGSVSTLTIQRTQQEDSAVYLCASRQGSTDTQYFGPGTRLTVL.

This clonotype was picked up a small number of times. V is TRBV4-1 and J is TRBJ1-5; D is possibly TRBD1 (6 bases). The germline V gene has CDR1 MGHRA and CDR2 YSYEKL. Trimming took off 4 bases at V and 7 bases at J, with 17 bases between the two ends. The CDR3 sequence is 15 residues long. The CDR3 DNA reads as TGCGCCAGCAGCCGAATTACAGGGAAGGGCCAGCCCCAGCATTTT. This encodes CASSRITGKGQPQHF.